A single sample is the source of the 23 T cell receptor beta chains below, sequenced in a study of T cells in Graves' hyperthyroidism and ophthalmopathy. RNA transcripts gave rise to amplified TCR beta CDR3 regions. HTBI primers were employed in a first-round RT-PCR of the TCR CDR3. TCRdb called the multiplex PCR reads again in MiXCR, with one record for every CDR3 protein. The table records fewer than 400,000 distinct CDR3 sequences, around a quarter of them present only once. Sequencing used blood. The receptors originated from a man aged 50-59 years with Graves' hyperthyroidism.

The rearrangement joins TRBV19 to TRBJ2-3, with 7 bases identical to TRBD2. CDR1 LNHDA and CDR2 SQIVND come from the germline V gene (reference sequence). The CDR3 length is 15 residues. Trimming cost V 3 bases and J 5 bases; bases outside gene matches: 8. CDR3 sequence (DNA): TGTGCCAGTAGTATTGGCGGGAGACGGGGAGATACGCAGTATTTT. This sequence encodes CASSIGGRRGDTQYF.

This rearrangement joins TRBV14 to TRBJ2-1; 14 bases align to TRBD2. The CDR3 has 17 amino acids. CDR1 SGHDN and CDR2 FVKESK come from the germline V gene. V was clipped by 4 bases and J by 4 bases; unmatched bases: 6. This CDR3 is CASSRAGLAGGYNEQFF. CDR3 DNA sequence: TGTGCCAGCAGCCGAGCCGGACTAGCGGGAGGATACAATGAGCAGTTCTTC.

The genes are TRBV2 and TRBJ2-2; no clear D. The germline V gene encodes CDR1 SNHLY and CDR2 FYNNEI. V lost 7 bases and J lost 8, with 11 bases in between. The CDR3 is made up of 12 amino acids. CDR3 DNA: TGTGCCAGCATGGGGTCGGTGGGGGAGCTGTTTTTT. Protein product: CASMGSVGELFF.

Ten or more counts support this clonotype. The chain couples TRBV7-3 to TRBJ2-5; 8 bases are shared with TRBD2. V shed 2 bases, J shed 0 bases, and the junction held 5 bases outside the gene matches. Germline V gives CDR1 SGHTA, CDR2 FQGTGA. The CDR3 sequence is 16 residues long. The DNA for the CDR3 is TGTGCCAGCAGCTTAGGGACTAGGCCGTACCAAGAGACCCAGTACTTC. This encodes CASSLGTRPYQETQYF.

This chain joins TRBV27 and TRBJ2-3; 12 bases are shared with TRBD2. With 5 bases clipped from V and 1 base from J, the junction kept 7 bases outside the gene matches. The CDR3 totals 17 residues. The germline V gene has CDR1 MNHEY and CDR2 SMNVEV (reference sequence). The CDR3 DNA is TGTGCCAGCAGTACTGCACTAGCGGGAGGAGGCACAGATACGCAGTATTTT. It is translated as CASSTALAGGGTDTQYF.

This clonotype has only a few counts. The genes are TRBV6-5 and TRBJ1-2, with D possibly TRBD1 on 5 matching bases. Deletions cut 2 bases from V and 7 bases from J, with 11 bases between. The germline gives CDR1 MNHEY, CDR2 SVGAGI. The CDR3 is 13 residues long. For the CDR3, the DNA is TGTGCCAGCAGTTACGGGGGGTTCTTTGGCTACACCTTC. Protein sequence: CASSYGGFFGYTF.

This clonotype has just a few counts. V gene TRBV20-1 combines with J gene TRBJ1-2; TRBD1 matches 10 bases. CDR1 is DFQATT and CDR2 is SNEGSKA in the germline V gene (reference sequence). With 6 bases clipped from V and 8 bases from J, the junction kept 6 bases outside the gene matches. The CDR3 consists of 12 residues. Here the CDR3 reads CSATGTGAGYTF. Written as DNA, the CDR3 is TGCAGTGCCACCGGGACAGGGGCCGGCTACACCTTC.

V gene TRBV3-1 combines with J gene TRBJ1-2; 9 positions match TRBD1. The germline V gene has CDR1 LGHDT and CDR2 YNNKEL (reference sequence). The CDR3 length is 15 residues. Trimming cost V 0 bases and J 7 bases; bases outside gene matches: 6. The DNA of the CDR3 is TGTGCCAGCAGCCAAGATTTGCACAGGGGGCCTGGCTACACCTTC. It encodes CASSQDLHRGPGYTF. The entire variable domain, with the rest obtained from reference TRBV3-1 and TRBJ1-2, is as follows: DTAVSQTPKYLVTQMGNDKSIKCEQNLGHDTMYWYKQDSKKFLKIMFSYNNKELIINETVPNRFSPKSPDKAHLNLHINSLELGDSAVYFCASSQDLHRGPGYTFGSGTRLTVV.

The chain links TRBV2 to TRBJ2-7; TRBD1 matches at 7 bases. J lost 4 bases, V lost 3 bases, and 9 bases had no gene match. The germline V gene encodes CDR1 SNHLY and CDR2 FYNNEI. CDR3 length equals 15 residues. CDR3 bases: TGTGCCAGCAGTGAGGGTCCACAGGGGTATTACGAGCAGTACTTC. This encodes CASSEGPQGYYEQYF.

V is TRBV12-3 or TRBV12-4 and J is TRBJ2-2; 7 positions agree with TRBD2. CDR3 length: 17 amino acids. With 5 bases clipped from V and 0 bases from J, the junction kept 9 bases outside the gene matches. In DNA form, the CDR3 reads TGTGCCAGCAGTCCCCCGGGACTACCCGCGAACACCGGGGAGCTGTTTTTT. Its protein is CASSPPGLPANTGELFF.

This clonotype has just a few counts. DNA for the CDR3: TGTGCCAGCAAAATGAACACCGGGGAGCTGTTTTTT. Its protein product is CASKMNTGELFF. The V gene is TRBV5-5, the J gene TRBJ2-2; D ambiguous. This CDR3 contains 12 residues. Per the germline V gene, CDR1 is SGHKS and CDR2 is YYEKEE (reference sequence). Trimming pared 6 bases from V and 1 base from J, leaving 4 bases between.

The J gene is TRBJ2-5, the V gene TRBV7-6; D is unclear. The V gene lost 6 bases and the J gene lost 13 bases, with 18 bases spanning the gap. CDR3 length: 12 residues. Per germline, CDR1 SGHVS and CDR2 FNYEAQ. Here the CDR3 reads CASRDMDGTPYF. DNA for the CDR3: TGTGCCAGCAGGGATATGGACGGAACTCCGTACTTC. Full variable domain (missing parts from reference TRBV7-6 and TRBJ2-5): GAGVSQSPRYKVTKRGQDVALRCDPISGHVSLYWYRQALGQGPEFLTYFNYEAQQDKSGLPNDRFSAERPEGSISTLTIQRTEQRDSAMYRCASRDMDGTPYFGPGTRLLVL.

About this clonotype: A read error may account for a junction end that differs from germline. The genes are TRBV3-1 and TRBJ2-2; a possible D gene is TRBD2 (5 bases). There are 14 residues in the CDR3. From germline, CDR1 is LGHDT and CDR2 YNNKEL (reference sequence). CDR3 sequence (DNA): TGTGCCAGCAGCCTATTCTGGAACACCGGGGAGCCGTTTTTT. It specifies CASSLFWNTGEPFF.

The rearrangement links TRBV7-3 to TRBJ1-1; D gene uncertain. The CDR3 has 14 residues. Germline loops: CDR1 SGHTA, CDR2 FQGTGA. The ends were cut back, 5 bases at V and 4 bases at J, with 14 bases in the middle. CDR3 protein: CASSPSPPATEAFF. As DNA, the CDR3 is TGTGCCAGCAGCCCCAGCCCACCTGCCACTGAAGCTTTCTTT. Together with reference TRBV7-3 and TRBJ1-1, the CDR3 gives the full variable domain: GAGVSQTPSNKVTEKGKYVELRCDPISGHTALYWYRQSLGQGPEFLIYFQGTGAADDSGLPNDRFFAVRPEGSVSTLKIQRTERGDSAVYLCASSPSPPATEAFFGQGTRLTVV.

This clonotype was found a few times. V usage is TRBV7-3 and J usage is TRBJ2-1; TRBD2 aligns across 12 bases. CDR3 length: 13 amino acids. Germline CDR1 SGHTA, CDR2 FQGTGA. V was pared by 0 bases and J by 13 bases, with 1 base of the junction left unmatched. The CDR3: CASSLTTSGSQFF. The DNA of the CDR3 is TGTGCCAGCAGCTTAACGACTAGCGGGAGTCAGTTCTTC.

The chain couples TRBV28 to TRBJ2-3; no definite D call. V shed 1 base and J shed 2 bases, with 19 bases lying between them. Germline V gene sequence: CDR1 MDHEN, CDR2 SYDVKM. The CDR3 loop spans 18 amino acids. This CDR3 is CASSLSSYLRRNTDTQYF. The CDR3 DNA reads TGTGCCAGCAGTTTATCTTCTTACCTCCGTCGGAACACAGATACGCAGTATTTT.

This clonotype appeared many times. The CDR3 is CASSLNSGRAYEQYF. Written as DNA, the CDR3 is TGTGCCAGCAGCTTGAATAGCGGGAGGGCCTACGAGCAGTACTTC. The rearrangement joins TRBV7-9 to TRBJ2-7; 11 bases map to TRBD2. The V gene's germline CDR1 is SEHNR and CDR2 FQNEAQ (reference sequence). V dropped 3 bases and J dropped 2; count of bases not matched to a gene: 3. CDR3 length: 15 amino acids.

The CDR3 DNA reads as TGTGCCAGCAGTGAAGAGTCGGCTTTCTTT. It specifies CASSEESAFF. J is TRBJ1-1 and V is TRBV6-1; D call uncertain. Trimming removed 1 base at V and 11 bases at J, with 5 bases between. The CDR3 has 10 amino acids. Germline assignment: CDR1 MNHNS and CDR2 SASEGT.

This clonotype was detected only a few times. This chain links TRBV24-1 with TRBJ1-4; TRBD1 matches at 8 bases. The ends lost 4 bases at V and 7 bases at J; junction bases unmatched: 4. The CDR3 length is 14 residues. CDR1 is KGHDR and CDR2 is SFDVKD in the germline V gene. CDR3 sequence: CATSDGTGSEKLFF. CDR3 nucleotide sequence: TGTGCCACCAGTGACGGGACAGGATCTGAAAAACTGTTTTTT.

This clonotype occurred a few times. The J gene is TRBJ1-5, the V gene TRBV19, with 11 bases identical to TRBD1. CDR1 and CDR2 (germline): LNHDA, SQIVND (reference sequence). V shed 9 bases and J 4 bases; nucleotides not matched to a gene: 8. CDR3 length: 15 amino acids. This CDR3 reads CASSSGTGGNQPQHF. The CDR3, as DNA: TGTGCCAGCAGTTCAGGGACAGGGGGGAATCAGCCCCAGCATTTT.

The sample holds many counts of this clonotype. V usage is TRBV20-1 and J usage is TRBJ2-5; 10 nucleotides align to TRBD1. Germline CDR1 and CDR2: DFQATT and SNEGSKA (reference sequence). The CDR3 runs 13 residues. V lost 6 bases to trimming and J lost 4 bases; unmatched junction nucleotides: 5. CDR3 in amino acids: CSARDRGSETQYF. The CDR3 nucleotides are TGCAGTGCGAGGGACAGGGGATCAGAGACCCAGTACTTC.

This clonotype was observed a handful of times. The chain uses TRBV5-1 and TRBJ1-1; no clear D gene. The V gene's germline CDR1 is SGHRS and CDR2 YFSETQ. The CDR3 contains 17 residues. Trimming removed 0 bases at V and 4 bases at J, with 19 bases between. The CDR3 reads CASSLGPTLGGGTEAFF. The CDR3 coding sequence is TGCGCCAGCAGCTTGGGGCCAACCTTGGGCGGTGGCACTGAAGCTTTCTTT. The entire variable domain, with the rest obtained from reference TRBV5-1 and TRBJ1-1, is as follows: KAGVTQTPRYLIKTRGQQVTLSCSPISGHRSVSWYQQTPGQGLQFLFEYFSETQRNKGNFPGRFSGRQFSNSRSEMNVSTLELGDSALYLCASSLGPTLGGGTEAFFGQGTRLTVV.

This clonotype was observed many times. The V gene is TRBV3-1, the J gene TRBJ2-2; 8 bases line up with TRBD1. Trimming took 3 bases from V and 3 from J; bases not matched to a gene: 3. The germline CDR1 and CDR2 sequences are LGHDT and YNNKEL (reference sequence). The CDR3 runs to 15 residues. This chain's CDR3 is CASSQLTGDTGELFF. The CDR3 DNA sequence: TGTGCCAGCAGCCAGTTGACAGGGGACACCGGGGAGCTGTTTTTT.